The next 23 T cell receptor beta chains were all read from a single sample in a study of beta chain features in type 1 diabetes. As every portion of the isolated RNA was reverse transcribed, the sequencing read expressed TCRB transcripts. Only in-frame clones appear in the TCRdb table, and some are missing; sequencing was by immunoSEQ multiplex PCR. The sample contains 850,000 to 900,000 clones, about a sixth of which appear only once. Source material: naive CD4+ T cells from blood. These receptors all come from a woman between 18 and 29 years old in good health.

This clone has more than one count but fewer than ten. This chain links TRBV2 with TRBJ2-3; tentative D call: TRBD2 (5 bases). Germline V gives CDR1 SNHLY, CDR2 FYNNEI. The CDR3 has 16 residues. V lost 8 bases and J 0 bases, leaving 18 bases between the germline ends. CDR3 DNA: TGTGCCAGCCAGACTACCAGGACGGTTAGCACAGATACGCAGTATTTT. Amino acids: CASQTTRTVSTDTQYF.

This clone was observed at least ten times. The gene calls are TRBV11-2 and TRBJ1-2, with unresolved D. Trimming took 3 bases from V and 5 from J, leaving 10 bases between them. The V gene's germline CDR1 is SGHAT and CDR2 FQNNGV. This CDR3 spans 13 amino acids. The chain's CDR3 is CASSFDSQYGYTF. The CDR3, as DNA: TGTGCCAGCAGCTTTGATTCTCAGTATGGCTACACCTTC. The variable domain in full, completed from reference TRBV11-2 and TRBJ1-2, reads EAGVAQSPRYKIIEKRQSVAFWCNPISGHATLYWYQQILGQGPKLLIQFQNNGVVDDSQLPKDRFSAERLKGVDSTLKIQPAKLEDSAVYLCASSFDSQYGYTFGSGTRLTVV.

This clone was counted a few times. The rearrangement links TRBV5-6 to TRBJ2-7, with TRBD1 as a possible D gene (5 bases). V lost 4 bases and J lost 5, with 25 bases in between. The CDR3 runs to 17 residues. Germline V gives CDR1 SGHDT, CDR2 YYEEEE. CDR3 protein: CASSLHRPSGANHEQYF. The CDR3 nucleotides read TGTGCCAGCAGCCTCCACCGACCAAGTGGGGCCAACCACGAGCAGTACTTC.

The V and J genes are TRBV4-2 and TRBJ2-2, with D perhaps matching TRBD2 (5 bases). The ends were cut back, 0 bases at V and 1 base at J, with 9 bases in the middle. CDR1 and CDR2 (germline): LGHNA, YNFKEQ. There are 16 residues in the CDR3. The CDR3 region has the DNA TGTGCCAGCAGCCAAGATCTAGCTCTGAACACCGGGGAGCTGTTTTTT. It codes for CASSQDLALNTGELFF.

This clone was observed a few times. V gene TRBV10-3 combines with J gene TRBJ1-1; TRBD1 agrees at 10 bases. After removal of 8 bases from V and 3 bases from J, the junction contained 0 bases not matched to a gene. The length of the CDR3 is 12 residues. Germline CDR1 reads ENHRY; CDR2 reads SYGVKD. The CDR3 DNA reads TGTGCCATCGGGACAGGGGACACTGAAGCTTTCTTT. As protein: CAIGTGDTEAFF.

The chain joins TRBV11-2 to TRBJ2-6; no clear D gene. Germline CDR1 SGHAT, CDR2 FQNNGV. Deletions cut 7 bases from V and 0 bases from J, with 19 bases between. This CDR3 has 18 amino acids. The CDR3, as DNA: TGTGCCAGCACCCTGTCCAGACGGACGGCCTCTGGGGCCAACGTCCTGACTTTC. This encodes CASTLSRRTASGANVLTF.

This clone was detected only a few times. The chain employs TRBV25-1 and TRBJ2-7, with 12 bases identical to TRBD1. The CDR3 runs 17 residues. Germline-derived CDR1 and CDR2 are MGHDK and SYGVNS. The ends lost 5 bases at V and 2 bases at J; junction bases unmatched: 10. DNA for the CDR3: TGTGCCAGCAGTCCTTACGGGGGACAGGGGGCGACCTACGAGCAGTACTTC. Translating gives CASSPYGGQGATYEQYF.

The chain uses TRBV4-1 and TRBJ1-2, with 9 bases identical to TRBD1. The CDR3 runs 16 residues. Trimming removed 0 bases from V and 2 bases from J; junction bases left unmatched: 4. From germline, CDR1 is MGHRA and CDR2 YSYEKL. As DNA, the CDR3 is TGCGCCAGCAGCCAAGAAGGGACAGGGAGAAACTATGGCTACACCTTC. Residues: CASSQEGTGRNYGYTF.

The rearrangement joins TRBV6-5 to TRBJ2-2; no firm D call. Germline V lookup: CDR1 MNHEY, CDR2 SVGAGI. V dropped 6 bases and J dropped 4 bases, with 9 bases sitting between them. The CDR3 extends over 13 amino acids. The CDR3 nucleotides are TGTGCCAGCAGCCGCTCGGTCACCGGGGAGCTGTTTTTT. Protein product: CASSRSVTGELFF.

The sample holds a few counts of this clone. This chain joins TRBV2 and TRBJ1-1; perhaps TRBD1 as D (5 bases). Per the germline V gene, CDR1 is SNHLY and CDR2 is FYNNEI. Deletions cut 3 bases from V and 1 base from J, with 12 bases between. This CDR3 has 15 amino acids. CDR3 residues: CASSDPGRPNTEAFF. The CDR3 DNA reads TGTGCCAGCAGTGATCCGGGACGGCCGAACACTGAAGCTTTCTTT.

This clone has more than one count but fewer than ten. The CDR3 DNA follows: TGTGCCAGCAGCCCGGGACAGGGAAGGGAGACCCAGTACTTC. It codes for CASSPGQGRETQYF. This chain joins TRBV7-2 and TRBJ2-5; 9 bases map to TRBD1. CDR1 is SGHTA, CDR2 FQGNSA, per germline. After removal of 5 bases from V and 5 bases from J, the junction contained 6 bases not matched to a gene. The CDR3 is 14 residues long.

Only a few counts were recorded for this clone. The chain is built from TRBV5-1 and TRBJ2-3; D is ambiguous. There are 12 residues in the CDR3. CDR1 and CDR2 from the germline V gene are SGHRS and YFSETQ. The V end lost 2 bases, the J end lost 2 bases, and 3 bases lay between the germline ends. The CDR3 protein is CASSFYTDTQYF. CDR3 DNA sequence: TGCGCCAGCAGCTTCTACACAGATACGCAGTATTTT.

For the CDR3, the DNA is TGTGCCAGCAGTCCCCGACTAGCGAGCAATGAGCAGTTCTTC. It encodes CASSPRLASNEQFF. J is TRBJ2-1 and V is TRBV28, with 8 bases lining up with TRBD2. CDR1 and CDR2 from the germline V gene are MDHEN and SYDVKM. CDR3 size: 14 residues. V was pared by 5 bases and J by 6 bases, with 6 bases of the junction left unmatched.

This clone occurred a few times. The chain employs TRBV4-2 and TRBJ1-2; D unresolved. This CDR3 has 14 amino acids. In germline, CDR1 is LGHNA, CDR2 YNFKEQ. Trimming stripped 0 bases from V and 5 bases from J, with 10 bases between. CDR3 protein: CASSQDLYGYGYTF. The CDR3 nucleotides read TGTGCCAGCAGCCAAGACTTATACGGTTATGGCTACACCTTC.

This clone was counted between two and nine times. The J gene is TRBJ2-1, the V gene TRBV27; 10 nucleotides agree with TRBD2. The germline gives CDR1 MNHEY, CDR2 SMNVEV (reference sequence). The ends lost 6 bases at V and 10 bases at J; junction bases unmatched: 12. The CDR3 contains 15 residues. CDR3 sequence (DNA): TGTGCCAGCAGACCGACCGGGACTAGCGCCATCGAGCAGTTCTTC. It specifies CASRPTGTSAIEQFF.

This sequence joins TRBV7-8 and TRBJ2-4; a possible D gene is TRBD2 (5 bases). Germline V gives CDR1 SGHVS, CDR2 FQNEAQ. This CDR3 comprises 14 residues. The V gene lost 3 bases and the J gene lost 5 bases, with 11 bases spanning the gap. In nucleotides, the CDR3 is TGTGCCAGCAGCTTTGAGGGTTCCCAAAACATTCAGTACTTC. It codes for CASSFEGSQNIQYF.

This clone was detected a few times. The chain combines TRBV5-6 with TRBJ2-5, with 9 bases aligning to TRBD2. Germline V gene lookup returns CDR1 SGHDT and CDR2 YYEEEE. V dropped 0 bases and J dropped 5; count of bases not matched to a gene: 5. There are 15 residues in the CDR3. The CDR3: CASSLGVAGDETQYF. The CDR3 DNA is TGTGCCAGCAGCTTGGGTGTAGCGGGAGACGAGACCCAGTACTTC.

This clone was seen more than once but under ten times. The chain couples TRBV18 to TRBJ1-1, with D tentatively TRBD1 (6 bases). Germline V gives CDR1 KGHSH, CDR2 LQKENI. The CDR3 is 15 residues long. The V gene lost 3 bases and the J gene lost 5 bases, with 16 bases spanning the gap. CDR3 DNA: TGTGCCAGCTCACCTCTCGGGGGCGGGGGAACTGAAGCTTTCTTT. It is translated as CASSPLGGGGTEAFF.

The chain carries TRBV28 and TRBJ1-1, with D hard to call. The V and J ends lost 2 bases and 7 bases respectively, with 11 bases between them. This CDR3 spans 13 amino acids. Germline V gene data show CDR1 as MDHEN and CDR2 as SYDVKM. The CDR3: CASSLQLDGEAFF. The CDR3 DNA sequence: TGTGCCAGCAGTTTACAACTAGACGGTGAAGCTTTCTTT.

J is TRBJ2-5 and V is TRBV28; D possibly uses TRBD1 or TRBD2 (7 bases each). This CDR3 has 14 residues. Per the germline V gene, CDR1 is MDHEN and CDR2 is SYDVKM. V was clipped by 5 bases and J by 4 bases, with 14 bases between them. The CDR3 sequence: CASSAGGAAETQYF. The CDR3, as DNA: TGTGCCAGCAGTGCAGGGGGGGCGGCAGAGACCCAGTACTTC.

The chain has TRBV20-1 and TRBJ2-3, with D tentatively TRBD1 (5 bases). The V and J ends lost 7 bases and 3 bases respectively, with 8 bases between them. The germline gives CDR1 DFQATT, CDR2 SNEGSKA (reference sequence). The CDR3 contains 11 residues. The CDR3 DNA reads TGCAGTGAACAGGAAACAGATACGCAGTATTTT. It translates to CSEQETDTQYF.

The J gene is TRBJ2-1, the V gene TRBV7-2; maybe TRBD2 (5 bases). The CDR3 runs to 14 residues. Trimming stripped 1 base from V and 6 bases from J, with 10 bases between. Germline CDR1 is SGHTA and CDR2 is FQGNSA. CDR3 coding DNA: TGTGCCAGCAGCTTAGTCGGGATAAGCAATGAGCAGTTCTTC. Translated: CASSLVGISNEQFF.

This chain uses TRBV28 with TRBJ2-3; D remains unclear. CDR1 and CDR2 from the germline V gene are MDHEN and SYDVKM. CDR3 size: 14 residues. The V end was cut by 8 bases, the J end by 5 bases, with 17 bases between. The CDR3 region has the DNA TGTGCCAGCGGTCCTCTAGGATTTGGAGATACGCAGTATTTT. Translating gives CASGPLGFGDTQYF. The full variable domain, rest sourced from reference TRBV28 and TRBJ2-3, is DVKVTQSSRYLVKRTGEKVFLECVQDMDHENMFWYRQDPGLGLRLIYFSYDVKMKEKGDIPEGYSVSREKKERFSLILESASTNQTSMYLCASGPLGFGDTQYFGPGTRLTVL.